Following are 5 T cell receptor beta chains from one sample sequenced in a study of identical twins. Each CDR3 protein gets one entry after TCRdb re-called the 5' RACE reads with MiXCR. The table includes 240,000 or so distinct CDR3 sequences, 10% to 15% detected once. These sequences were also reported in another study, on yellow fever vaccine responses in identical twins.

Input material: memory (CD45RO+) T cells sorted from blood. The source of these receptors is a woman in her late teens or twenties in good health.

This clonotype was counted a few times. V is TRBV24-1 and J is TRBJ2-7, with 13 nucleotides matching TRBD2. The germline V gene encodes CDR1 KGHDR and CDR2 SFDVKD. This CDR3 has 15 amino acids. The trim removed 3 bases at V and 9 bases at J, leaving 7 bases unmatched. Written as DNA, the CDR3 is TGTGCCACCAGTGATCCCGGGACTAGCGGGACTAGGCAGTACTTC. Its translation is CATSDPGTSGTRQYF.

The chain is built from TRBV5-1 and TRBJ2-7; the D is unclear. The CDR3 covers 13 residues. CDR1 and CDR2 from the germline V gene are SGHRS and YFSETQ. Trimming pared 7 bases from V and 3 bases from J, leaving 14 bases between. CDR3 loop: CASSRAQNYEQYF. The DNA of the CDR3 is TGCGCCAGCTCTAGGGCGCAAAACTACGAGCAGTACTTC. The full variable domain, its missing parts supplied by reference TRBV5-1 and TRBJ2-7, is KAGVTQTPRYLIKTRGQQVTLSCSPISGHRSVSWYQQTPGQGLQFLFEYFSETQRNKGNFPGRFSGRQFSNSRSEMNVSTLELGDSALYLCASSRAQNYEQYFGPGTRLTVT.

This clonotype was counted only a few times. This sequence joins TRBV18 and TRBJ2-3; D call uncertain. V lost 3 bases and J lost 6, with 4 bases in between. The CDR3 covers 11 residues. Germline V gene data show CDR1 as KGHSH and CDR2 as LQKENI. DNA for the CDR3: TGTGCCAGCTCACCGTTGGATACGCAGTATTTT. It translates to CASSPLDTQYF.

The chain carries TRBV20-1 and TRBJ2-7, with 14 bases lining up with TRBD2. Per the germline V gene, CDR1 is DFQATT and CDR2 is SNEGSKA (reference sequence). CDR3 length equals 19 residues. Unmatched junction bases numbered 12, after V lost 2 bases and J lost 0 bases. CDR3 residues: CSARSAGTSGGRSSYEQYF. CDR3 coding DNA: TGCAGTGCTAGATCCGCCGGGACTAGCGGGGGCCGAAGCTCCTACGAGCAGTACTTC.

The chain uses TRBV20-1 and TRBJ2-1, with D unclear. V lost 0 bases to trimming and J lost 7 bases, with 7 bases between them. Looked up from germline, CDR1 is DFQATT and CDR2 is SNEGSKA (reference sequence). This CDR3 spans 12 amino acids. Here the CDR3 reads CSARDNPNEQFF. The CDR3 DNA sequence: TGCAGTGCTAGAGATAATCCAAATGAGCAGTTCTTC.